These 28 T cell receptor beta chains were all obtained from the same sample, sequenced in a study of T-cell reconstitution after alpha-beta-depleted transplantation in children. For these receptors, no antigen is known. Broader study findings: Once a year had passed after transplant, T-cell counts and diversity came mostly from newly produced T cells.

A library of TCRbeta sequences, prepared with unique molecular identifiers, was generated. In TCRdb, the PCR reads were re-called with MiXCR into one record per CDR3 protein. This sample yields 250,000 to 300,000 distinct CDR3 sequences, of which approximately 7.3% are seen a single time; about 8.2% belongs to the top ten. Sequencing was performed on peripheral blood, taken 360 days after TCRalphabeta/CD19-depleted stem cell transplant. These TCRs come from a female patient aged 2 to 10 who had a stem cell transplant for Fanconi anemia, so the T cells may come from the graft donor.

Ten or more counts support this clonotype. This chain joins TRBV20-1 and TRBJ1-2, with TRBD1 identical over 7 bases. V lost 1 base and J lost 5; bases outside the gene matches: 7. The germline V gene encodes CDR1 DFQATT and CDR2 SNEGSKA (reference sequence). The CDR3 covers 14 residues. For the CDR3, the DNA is TGCAGTGCTAGAGGGGACAGCACCAAATATGGCTACACCTTC. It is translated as CSARGDSTKYGYTF.

CDR3 in amino acids: CASSPSGGRDSPLHF. In nucleotides, the CDR3 is TGTGCCAGCAGCCCGTCGGGGGGGCGCGATTCACCCCTCCACTTT. The chain is built from TRBV9 and TRBJ1-6; D may be TRBD1 (6 bases). Germline V lookup: CDR1 SGDLS, CDR2 YYNGEE. V gave up 4 bases and J gave up 8 bases, with 16 bases separating them. The CDR3 contains 15 residues.

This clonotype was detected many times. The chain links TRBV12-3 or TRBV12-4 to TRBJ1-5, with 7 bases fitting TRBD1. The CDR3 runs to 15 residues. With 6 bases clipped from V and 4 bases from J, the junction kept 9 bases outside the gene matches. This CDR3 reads CASRRTGLENQPQHF. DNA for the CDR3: TGTGCCAGCAGAAGGACAGGATTAGAAAATCAGCCCCAGCATTTT.

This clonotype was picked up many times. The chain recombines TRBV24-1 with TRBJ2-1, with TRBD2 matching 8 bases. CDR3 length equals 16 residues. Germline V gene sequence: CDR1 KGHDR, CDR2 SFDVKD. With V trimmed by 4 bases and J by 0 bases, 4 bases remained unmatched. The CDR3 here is CATSDPSGSSYNEQFF. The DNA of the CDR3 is TGTGCCACCAGTGACCCGAGCGGGAGCTCCTACAATGAGCAGTTCTTC.

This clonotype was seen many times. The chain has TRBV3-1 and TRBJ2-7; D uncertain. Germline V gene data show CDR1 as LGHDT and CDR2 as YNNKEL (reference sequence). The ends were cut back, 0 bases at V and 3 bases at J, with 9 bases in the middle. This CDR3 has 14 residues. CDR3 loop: CASSQERDDYEQYF. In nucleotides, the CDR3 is TGTGCCAGCAGCCAAGAAAGGGATGACTACGAGCAGTACTTC.

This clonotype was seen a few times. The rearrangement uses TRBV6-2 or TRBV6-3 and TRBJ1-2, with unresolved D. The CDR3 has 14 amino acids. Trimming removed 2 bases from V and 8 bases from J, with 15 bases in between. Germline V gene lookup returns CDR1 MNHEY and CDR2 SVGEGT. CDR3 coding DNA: TGTGCCAGCAGTTACGTTGCCTGGACTTTGGGCTACACCTTC. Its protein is CASSYVAWTLGYTF.

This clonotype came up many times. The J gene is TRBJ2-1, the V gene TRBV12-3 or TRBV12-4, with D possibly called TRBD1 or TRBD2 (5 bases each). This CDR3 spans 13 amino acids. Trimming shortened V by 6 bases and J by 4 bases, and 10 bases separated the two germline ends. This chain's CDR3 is CASSGDEYNEQFF. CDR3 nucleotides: TGTGCCAGCAGCGGGGACGAATACAATGAGCAGTTCTTC.

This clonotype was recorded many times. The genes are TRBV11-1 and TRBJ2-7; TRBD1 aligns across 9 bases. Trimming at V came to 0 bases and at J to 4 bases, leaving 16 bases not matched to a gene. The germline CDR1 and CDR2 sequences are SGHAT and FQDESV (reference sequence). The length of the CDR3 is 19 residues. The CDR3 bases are TGTGCCAGCAGCTTAGCCCGTGGACAGGGGATGACTCGTACGTACGAGCAGTACTTC. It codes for CASSLARGQGMTRTYEQYF.

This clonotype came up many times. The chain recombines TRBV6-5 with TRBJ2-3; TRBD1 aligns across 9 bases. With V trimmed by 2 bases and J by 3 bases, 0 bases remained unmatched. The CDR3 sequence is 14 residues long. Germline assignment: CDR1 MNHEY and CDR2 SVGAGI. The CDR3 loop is CASSYGTGTDTQYF. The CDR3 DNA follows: TGTGCCAGCAGTTACGGGACAGGGACAGATACGCAGTATTTT.

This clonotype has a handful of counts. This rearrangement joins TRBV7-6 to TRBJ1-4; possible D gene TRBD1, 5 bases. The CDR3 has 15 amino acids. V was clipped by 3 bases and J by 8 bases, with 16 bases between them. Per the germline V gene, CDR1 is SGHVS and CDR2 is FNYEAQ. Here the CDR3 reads CASSFGTALFEKLFF. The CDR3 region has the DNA TGTGCCAGCAGCTTCGGGACCGCCCTGTTCGAAAAACTGTTTTTT.

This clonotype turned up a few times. CDR3 nucleotide sequence: TGTGCCATCAAGTCAGCCCTCATTGACAGATTGAACACTGAAGCTTTCTTT. The encoded protein is CAIKSALIDRLNTEAFF. The rearrangement uses TRBV10-3 and TRBJ1-1, with TRBD1 as a possible D gene (5 bases). Between the trimmed V and J ends, which lost 7 bases and 0 bases, there was a span of 21 bases. The germline CDR1 and CDR2 sequences are ENHRY and SYGVKD. This CDR3 contains 17 residues.

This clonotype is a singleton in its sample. The CDR3 loop reads CASSYTGGPMETQYF. The CDR3 bases are TGTGCCAGCAGTTACACAGGGGGCCCTATGGAGACCCAGTACTTC. The chain joins TRBV6-2 or TRBV6-3 to TRBJ2-5; 9 bases line up with TRBD1. Losses at the gene ends were 2 bases for V and 5 bases for J; bases not matched to a gene: 6. Germline V gene sequence: CDR1 MNHEY, CDR2 SVGEGT. This CDR3 spans 15 amino acids.

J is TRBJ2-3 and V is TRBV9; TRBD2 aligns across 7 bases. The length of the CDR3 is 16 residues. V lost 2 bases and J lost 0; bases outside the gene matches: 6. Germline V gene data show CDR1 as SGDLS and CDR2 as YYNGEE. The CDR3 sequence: CASSVGDYPSTDTQYF. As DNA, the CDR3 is TGTGCCAGCAGCGTGGGGGACTACCCTAGCACAGATACGCAGTATTTT. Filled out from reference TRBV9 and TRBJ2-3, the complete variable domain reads DSGVTQTPKHLITATGQRVTLRCSPRSGDLSVYWYQQSLDQGLQFLIQYYNGEERAKGNILERFSAQQFPDLHSELNLSSLELGDSALYFCASSVGDYPSTDTQYFGPGTRLTVL.

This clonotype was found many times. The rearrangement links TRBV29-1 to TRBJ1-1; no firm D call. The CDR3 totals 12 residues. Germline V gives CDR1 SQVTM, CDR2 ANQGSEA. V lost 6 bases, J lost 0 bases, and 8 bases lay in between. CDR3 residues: CSVLRMNTEAFF. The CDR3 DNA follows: TGCAGCGTATTACGTATGAACACTGAAGCTTTCTTT.

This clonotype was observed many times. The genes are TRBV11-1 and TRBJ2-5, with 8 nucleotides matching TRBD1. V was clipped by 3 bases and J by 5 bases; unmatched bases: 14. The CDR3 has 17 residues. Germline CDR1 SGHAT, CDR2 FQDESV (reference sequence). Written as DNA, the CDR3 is TGTGCCAGCAGCTTGGTCCTGGTGACAGGGGTCGGGGAGACCCAGTACTTC. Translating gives CASSLVLVTGVGETQYF. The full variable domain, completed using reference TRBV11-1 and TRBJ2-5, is EAEVAQSPRYKITEKSQAVAFWCDPISGHATLYWYRQILGQGPELLVQFQDESVVDDSQLPKDRFSAERLKGVDSTLKIQPAELGDSAMYLCASSLVLVTGVGETQYFGPGTRLLVL.

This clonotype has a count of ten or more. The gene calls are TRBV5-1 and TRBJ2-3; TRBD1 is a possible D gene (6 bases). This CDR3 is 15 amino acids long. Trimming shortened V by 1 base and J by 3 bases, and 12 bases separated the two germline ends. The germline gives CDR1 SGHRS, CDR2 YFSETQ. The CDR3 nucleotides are TGCGCCAGCAGCTTGTGGGACACCCTTACAGATACGCAGTATTTT. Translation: CASSLWDTLTDTQYF.

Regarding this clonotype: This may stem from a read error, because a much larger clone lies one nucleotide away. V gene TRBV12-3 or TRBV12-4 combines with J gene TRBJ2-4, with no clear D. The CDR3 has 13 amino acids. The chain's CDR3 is CASSWVSKNIQCF. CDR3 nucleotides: TGTGCCAGCAGTTGGGTGTCCAAAAACATTCAGTGCTTC.

The CDR3 sequence is CASSPSGFVNIQYF. CDR3 in DNA: TGTGCCAGCAGTCCCTCGGGTTTTGTAAACATTCAGTACTTC. The chain links TRBV11-1 to TRBJ2-4; D is unclear. This CDR3 is 14 amino acids long. V lost 6 bases and J 6 bases, leaving 15 bases between the germline ends. Germline V gives CDR1 SGHAT, CDR2 FQDESV (reference sequence).

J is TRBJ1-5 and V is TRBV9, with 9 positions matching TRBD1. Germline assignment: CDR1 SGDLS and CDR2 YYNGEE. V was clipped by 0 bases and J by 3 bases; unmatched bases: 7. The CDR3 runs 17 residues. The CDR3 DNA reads TGTGCCAGCAGCGTAGATTGGGACAGGGATATCAATCAGCCCCAGCATTTT. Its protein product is CASSVDWDRDINQPQHF.

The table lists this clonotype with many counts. CDR3 coding DNA: TGTGCCAGCAGTGACGAACTGGGAGTCAGTTACAATGAGCAGTTCTTC. Translated: CASSDELGVSYNEQFF. The chain carries TRBV7-6 and TRBJ2-1; perhaps TRBD2 as D (5 bases). The CDR3 totals 16 residues. Per the germline V gene, CDR1 is SGHVS and CDR2 is FNYEAQ. With 6 bases removed from V and 4 bases from J, the gap between germline ends came to 19 bases.

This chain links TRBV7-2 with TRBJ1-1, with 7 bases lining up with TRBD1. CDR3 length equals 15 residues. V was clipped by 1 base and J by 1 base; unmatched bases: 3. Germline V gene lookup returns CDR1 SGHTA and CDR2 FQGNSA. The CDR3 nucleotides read TGTGCCAGCAGCTTAGTGGGACAGACGAACACTGAAGCTTTCTTT. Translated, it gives CASSLVGQTNTEAFF.

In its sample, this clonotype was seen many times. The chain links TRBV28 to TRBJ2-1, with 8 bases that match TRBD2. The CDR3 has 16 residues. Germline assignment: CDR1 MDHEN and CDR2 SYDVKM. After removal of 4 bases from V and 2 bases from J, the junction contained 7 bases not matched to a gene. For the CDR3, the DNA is TGTGCCAGCAGTTCGGTAGCGGGGAGGACCTACAATGAGCAGTTCTTC. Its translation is CASSSVAGRTYNEQFF.

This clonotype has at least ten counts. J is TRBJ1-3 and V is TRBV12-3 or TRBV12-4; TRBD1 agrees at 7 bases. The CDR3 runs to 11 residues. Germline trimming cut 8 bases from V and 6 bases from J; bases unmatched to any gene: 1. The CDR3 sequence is CASGTANTIYF. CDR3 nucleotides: TGTGCCAGCGGGACAGCAAACACCATATATTTT.

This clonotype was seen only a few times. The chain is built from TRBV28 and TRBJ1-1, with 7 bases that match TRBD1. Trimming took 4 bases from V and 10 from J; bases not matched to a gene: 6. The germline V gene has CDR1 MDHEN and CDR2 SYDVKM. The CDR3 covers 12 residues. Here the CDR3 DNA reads TGTGCCAGCAGTTCCGACAGGGCTGGAGCTTTCTTT. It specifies CASSSDRAGAFF.

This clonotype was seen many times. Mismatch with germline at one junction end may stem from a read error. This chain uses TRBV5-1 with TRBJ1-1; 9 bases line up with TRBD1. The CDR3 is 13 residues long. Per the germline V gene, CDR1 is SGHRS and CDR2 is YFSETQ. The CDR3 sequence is CASSLTGGTEAFF. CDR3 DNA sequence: TGTGCCAGCAGTTTGACAGGGGGCACTGAAGCTTTCTTT.

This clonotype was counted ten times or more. This CDR3 is CASSRTPDSSYEQYF. CDR3 sequence (DNA): TGTGCCAGCAGCCGCACACCGGACAGCTCCTACGAGCAGTACTTC. This chain joins TRBV5-5 and TRBJ2-7; a possible D gene is TRBD1 (6 bases). Germline lookup yields CDR1 SGHKS and CDR2 YYEKEE (reference sequence). The CDR3 is 15 amino acids. V lost 4 bases, J lost 0 bases, and 14 bases lay in between.

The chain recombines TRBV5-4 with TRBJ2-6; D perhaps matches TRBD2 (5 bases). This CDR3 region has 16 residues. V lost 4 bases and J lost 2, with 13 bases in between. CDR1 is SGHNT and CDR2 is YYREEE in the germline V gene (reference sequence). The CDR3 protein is CASSPPGMPGANVLTF. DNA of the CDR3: TGTGCCAGCAGCCCCCCCGGGATGCCTGGGGCCAACGTCCTGACTTTC.

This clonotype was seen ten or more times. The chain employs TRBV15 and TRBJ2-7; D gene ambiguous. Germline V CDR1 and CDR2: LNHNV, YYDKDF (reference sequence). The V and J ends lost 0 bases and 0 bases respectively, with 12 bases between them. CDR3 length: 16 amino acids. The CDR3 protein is CATSRDGAGPSYEQYF. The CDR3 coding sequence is TGTGCCACCAGCAGAGATGGAGCCGGGCCCTCCTACGAGCAGTACTTC. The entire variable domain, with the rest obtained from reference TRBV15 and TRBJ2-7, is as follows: DAMVIQNPRYQVTQFGKPVTLSCSQTLNHNVMYWYQQKSSQAPKLLFHYYDKDFNNEADTPDNFQSRRPNTSFCFLDIRSPGLGDTAMYLCATSRDGAGPSYEQYFGPGTRLTVT.